Described below is a single T cell receptor (beta chain) sequence and its context. As yet, its antigen is unknown. The PCR made use of 60 Vbeta and 13 Jbeta primers. Measured with immunoSEQ multiplex PCR; TCRdb has only the in-frame clones, and not every one. The table has around 95,000 clones, under 85% seen once. The record originates from a study of cytomegalovirus exposure and HLA in healthy donors. Regarding the study as a whole: The sole available immune exposure information was CMV serostatus. Association of a missense DCLRE1C variant with TCR beta V- and J-gene trimming was reported in a later analysis. Several of the most significant clusters appeared, in a later analysis, to be linked to common viral pathogens.

Between the trimmed V and J ends, which lost 0 bases and 2 bases, there was a span of 11 bases. The CDR3 totals 15 residues. Germline CDR1 and CDR2: MNHEY and SVGAGI. The sequence was obtained from a woman aged 40 to 50 in good health and CMV-seropositive. Source material: PBMCs. V usage is TRBV6-5 and J usage is TRBJ2-7, with a possible D match to TRBD1 (6 bases). CDR3 coding DNA: TGTGCCAGCAGTTACTCGCGGACAGAGACCTACGAGCAGTACTTC. Amino acid sequence: CASSYSRTETYEQYF.